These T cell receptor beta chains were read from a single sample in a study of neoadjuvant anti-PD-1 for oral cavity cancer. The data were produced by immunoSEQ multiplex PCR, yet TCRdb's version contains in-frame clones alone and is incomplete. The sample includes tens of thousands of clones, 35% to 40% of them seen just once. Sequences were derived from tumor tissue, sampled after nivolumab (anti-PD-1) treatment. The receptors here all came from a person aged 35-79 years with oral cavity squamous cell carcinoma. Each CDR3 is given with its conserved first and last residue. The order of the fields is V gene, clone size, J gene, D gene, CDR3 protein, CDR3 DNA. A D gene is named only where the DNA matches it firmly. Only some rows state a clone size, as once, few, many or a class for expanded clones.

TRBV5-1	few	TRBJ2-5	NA	CASYQSGETQYF	TGCGCCAGCTACCAGAGCGGGGAGACCCAGTACTTC
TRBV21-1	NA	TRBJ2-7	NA	CASSKARLREGLYEQYF	TGTGCCAGCAGCAAAGCCCGATTGCGGGAGGGCCTCTACGAGCAGTACTTC
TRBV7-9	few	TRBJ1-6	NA	CASTRAGTPWGGSPLHF	TGTGCCAGCACCCGAGCCGGGACTCCTTGGGGGGGTTCACCCCTCCACTTT
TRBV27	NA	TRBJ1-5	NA	CASSLSRGSNQPQHF	TGTGCCAGCAGTTTATCTCGAGGGTCCAATCAGCCCCAGCATTTT
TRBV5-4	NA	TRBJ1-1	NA	CASSLAGLQTSLNEAFF	TGTGCCAGCAGCTTGGCGGGTTTACAGACATCCCTCAATGAAGCTTTCTTT
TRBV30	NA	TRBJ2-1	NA	CAWSELKGEQFF	TGTGCCTGGAGTGAACTTAAGGGGGAGCAGTTCTTC
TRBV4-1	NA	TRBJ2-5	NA	CASSQHNTGSPETQYF	TGCGCCAGCAGCCAACATAACACAGGATCCCCCGAGACCCAGTACTTC
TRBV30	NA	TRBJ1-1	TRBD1	CAWGTGGTEAFF	TGTGCCTGGGGGACAGGGGGCACTGAAGCTTTCTTT
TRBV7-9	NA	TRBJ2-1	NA	CASSGGTKVSSYNEQFF	TGTGCCAGCAGCGGAGGGACAAAGGTTAGCTCCTACAATGAGCAGTTCTTC
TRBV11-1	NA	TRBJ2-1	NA	CASSANNEQFF	TGTGCCAGCAGCGCCAACAATGAGCAGTTCTTC
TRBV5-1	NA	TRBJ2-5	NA	CASSLVASRETQYF	TGCGCCAGCAGCTTGGTGGCTAGTCGAGAGACCCAGTACTTC